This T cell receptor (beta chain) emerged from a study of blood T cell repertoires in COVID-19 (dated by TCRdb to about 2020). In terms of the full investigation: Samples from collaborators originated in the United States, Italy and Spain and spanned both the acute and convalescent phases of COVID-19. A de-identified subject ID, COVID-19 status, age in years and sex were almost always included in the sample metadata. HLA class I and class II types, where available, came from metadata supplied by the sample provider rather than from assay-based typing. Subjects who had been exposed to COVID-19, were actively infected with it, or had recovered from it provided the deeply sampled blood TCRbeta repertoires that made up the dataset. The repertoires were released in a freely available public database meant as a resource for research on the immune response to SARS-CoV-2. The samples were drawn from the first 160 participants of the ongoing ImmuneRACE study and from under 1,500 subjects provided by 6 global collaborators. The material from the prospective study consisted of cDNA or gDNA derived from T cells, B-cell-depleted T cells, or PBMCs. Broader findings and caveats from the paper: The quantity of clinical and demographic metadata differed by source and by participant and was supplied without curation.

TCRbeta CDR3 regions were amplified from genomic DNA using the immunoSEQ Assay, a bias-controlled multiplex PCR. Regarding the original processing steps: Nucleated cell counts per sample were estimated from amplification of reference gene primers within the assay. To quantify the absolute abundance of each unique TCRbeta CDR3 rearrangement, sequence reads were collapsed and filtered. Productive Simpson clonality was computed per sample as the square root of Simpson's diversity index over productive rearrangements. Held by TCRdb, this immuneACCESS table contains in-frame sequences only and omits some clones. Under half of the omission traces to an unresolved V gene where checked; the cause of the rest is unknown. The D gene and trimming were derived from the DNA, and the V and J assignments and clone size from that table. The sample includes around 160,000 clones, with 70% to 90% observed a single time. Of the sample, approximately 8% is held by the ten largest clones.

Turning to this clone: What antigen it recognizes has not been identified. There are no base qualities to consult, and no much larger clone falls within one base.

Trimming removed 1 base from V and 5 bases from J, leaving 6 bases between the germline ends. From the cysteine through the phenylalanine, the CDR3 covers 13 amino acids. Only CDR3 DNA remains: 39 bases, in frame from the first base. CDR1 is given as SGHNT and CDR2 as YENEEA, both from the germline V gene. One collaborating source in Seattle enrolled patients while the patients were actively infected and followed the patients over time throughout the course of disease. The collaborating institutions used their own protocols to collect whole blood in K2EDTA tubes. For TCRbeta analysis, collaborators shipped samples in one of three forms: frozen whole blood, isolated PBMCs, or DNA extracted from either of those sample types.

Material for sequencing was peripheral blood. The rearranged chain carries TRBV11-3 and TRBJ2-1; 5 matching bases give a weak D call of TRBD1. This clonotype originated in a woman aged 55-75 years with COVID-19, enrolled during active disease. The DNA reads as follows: TGTGCCAGCAGCTTAGCCAGGGACAATGAGCAGTTCTTC. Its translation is CASSLARDNEQFF.